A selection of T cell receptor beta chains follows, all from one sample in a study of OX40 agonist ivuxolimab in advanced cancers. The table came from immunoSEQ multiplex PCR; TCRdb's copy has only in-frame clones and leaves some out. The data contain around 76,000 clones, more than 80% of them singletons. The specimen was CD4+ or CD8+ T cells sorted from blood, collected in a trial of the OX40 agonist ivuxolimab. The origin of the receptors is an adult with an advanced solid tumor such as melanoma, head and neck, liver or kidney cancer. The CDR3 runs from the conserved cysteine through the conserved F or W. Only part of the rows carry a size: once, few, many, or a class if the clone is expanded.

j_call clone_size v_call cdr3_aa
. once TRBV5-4 CASSLDNTRYEQYF
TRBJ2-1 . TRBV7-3 CASSSEDRYNEQFF
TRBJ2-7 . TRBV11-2 CASSSAGGRFSYEQYF
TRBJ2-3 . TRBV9 CASSVATGGQLMNTQYF
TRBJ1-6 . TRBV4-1 CASSQSSLPLLDSPLHF
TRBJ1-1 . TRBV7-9 CASSQLGQGVQAFF
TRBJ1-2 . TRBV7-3 CASSLGGTYGYTF
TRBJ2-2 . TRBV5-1 CASSPGGGELRTGELFF
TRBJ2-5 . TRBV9 CASSVDGGKGTQYF
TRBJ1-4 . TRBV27 CASSKAGTNEKLFF
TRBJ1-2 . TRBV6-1 CASREEGGGYGYTF
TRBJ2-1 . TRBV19 CASSMGQGWNNEQFF
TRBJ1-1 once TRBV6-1 CASSETFDGLGAFF
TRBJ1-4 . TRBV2 CASSATGGENEKLFF
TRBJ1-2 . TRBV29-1 CSVETLGNYGYTF
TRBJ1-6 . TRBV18 CASSPFNNSPLHF
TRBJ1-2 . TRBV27 CASSRQGDGYTF
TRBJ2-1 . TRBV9 CASSVGAGQNNEQFF
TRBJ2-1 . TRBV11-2 CASSSSGGQGYNEQFF
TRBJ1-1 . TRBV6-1 CASSELGNTEAFF
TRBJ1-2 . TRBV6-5 CASSRGTGGGYTF
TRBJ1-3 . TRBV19 CASNFGNTIYF
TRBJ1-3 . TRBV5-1 CASSFETGVGNTIYF
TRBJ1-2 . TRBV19 CASSALQRYGYTF
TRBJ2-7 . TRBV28 CASSSPLVSTEQYF
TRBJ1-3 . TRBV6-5 CASSQGGNTIYF
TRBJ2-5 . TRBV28 CASAYGAEETQYF
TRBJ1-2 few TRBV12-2 CASRFDRPTGGGRYGYTF
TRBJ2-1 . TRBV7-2 CASYSGTGVDEQFF
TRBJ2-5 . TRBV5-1 CASSIGTGGEETQYF
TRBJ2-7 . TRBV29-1 CSAATRVYEQYF